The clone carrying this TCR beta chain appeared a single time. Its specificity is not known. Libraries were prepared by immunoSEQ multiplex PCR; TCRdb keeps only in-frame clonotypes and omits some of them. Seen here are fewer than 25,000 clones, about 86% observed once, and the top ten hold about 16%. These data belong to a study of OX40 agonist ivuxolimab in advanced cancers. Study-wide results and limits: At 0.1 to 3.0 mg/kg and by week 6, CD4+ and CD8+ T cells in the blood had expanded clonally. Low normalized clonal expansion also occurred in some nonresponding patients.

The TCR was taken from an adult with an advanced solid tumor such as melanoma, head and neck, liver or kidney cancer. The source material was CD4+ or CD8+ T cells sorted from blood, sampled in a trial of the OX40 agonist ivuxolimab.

CDR3: CASSSDRGYYNEQFF. The DNA for the CDR3 is TGTGCCAGCAGCTCGGACAGGGGCTACTACAATGAGCAGTTCTTC. The chain carries TRBV11-3 and TRBJ2-1; 9 bases fit TRBD1. Losses at the gene ends were 4 bases for V and 3 bases for J; bases not matched to a gene: 4. The CDR3 loop spans 15 amino acids. Germline CDR1 and CDR2: SGHNT and YENEEA.